These 16 T cell receptor beta chains were sequenced from one sample in a study of blood T cell repertoires in COVID-19. Generated by immunoSEQ multiplex PCR, the TCRdb table keeps only in-frame clones and is missing some. Found here are about 330,000 clones, around 87% of them singletons; the top ten hold 4%. Source material: peripheral blood. The receptors shown here come from a woman between 50 and 59 years old with active or convalescent COVID-19.

This clone was recorded once. The CDR3 is CAISAPPDRINSYEQYF. The CDR3 nucleotides read TGTGCCATCAGCGCCCCCCCCGACAGGATTAATTCCTACGAGCAGTACTTC. The V and J genes are TRBV10-3 and TRBJ2-7; D is possibly TRBD1 (6 bases). Looked up from germline, CDR1 is ENHRY and CDR2 is SYGVKD. Between the trimmed V and J ends, which lost 6 bases and 1 base, there was a span of 22 bases. The CDR3 extends over 17 amino acids.

The V call is TRBV2, the J call TRBJ2-7; possibly TRBD2 for D (5 bases). The CDR3 covers 14 residues. Trimming removed 6 bases at V and 7 bases at J, with 19 bases between. Per the germline V gene, CDR1 is SNHLY and CDR2 is FYNNEI. Here the CDR3 reads CASSKSWTPGEQYF. CDR3 DNA: TGTGCCAGCAGCAAATCCTGGACGCCGGGGGAGCAGTACTTC.

The chain joins TRBV6-5 to TRBJ1-1, with 8 bases matching TRBD1. The CDR3 is 14 amino acids. From germline, CDR1 is MNHEY and CDR2 SVGAGI. V dropped 5 bases and J dropped 4; count of bases not matched to a gene: 6. The CDR3 coding sequence is TGTGCCAGCAGTCAGGGGGCCTGGGGCACTGAAGCTTTCTTT. This codes for CASSQGAWGTEAFF.

The chain couples TRBV14 to TRBJ2-7; 7 bases line up with TRBD1. Losses at the gene ends were 2 bases for V and 2 bases for J; bases not matched to a gene: 6. The germline V gene encodes CDR1 SGHDN and CDR2 FVKESK. CDR3 length: 15 residues. Written as DNA, the CDR3 is TGTGCCAGCAGCCAAAAAGGGACAGCCGCCTACGAGCAGTACTTC. The encoded protein is CASSQKGTAAYEQYF.

This sequence joins TRBV19 and TRBJ2-6, with TRBD1 matching over 8 bases. In germline, CDR1 is LNHDA, CDR2 SQIVND (reference sequence). The CDR3 consists of 20 residues. V was pared by 3 bases and J by 0 bases, with 13 bases of the junction left unmatched. CDR3 protein: CASSIRVSGTGTSGANVLTF. CDR3 DNA sequence: TGTGCCAGTAGTATCCGGGTGTCCGGGACAGGAACCTCTGGGGCCAACGTCCTGACTTTC.

As to this clone: One end of the junction is discordant with germline, which a read error may explain. V usage is TRBV7-9 and J usage is TRBJ1-1, with 10 bases fitting TRBD1. The CDR3 covers 13 residues. Germline assignment: CDR1 SEHNR and CDR2 FQNEAQ (reference sequence). CDR3 DNA sequence: TGTGCCAGCAGCGCCGGGACAGGGGCTCCGCGCGGCTTT. Protein: CASSAGTGAPRGF.

V usage is TRBV28 and J usage is TRBJ2-7, with 16 positions matching TRBD2. The CDR3 totals 16 residues. V trimming: 2 bases; J trimming: 2 bases; junction bases outside the gene matches: 0. Germline V lookup: CDR1 MDHEN, CDR2 SYDVKM. CDR3 sequence: CASSLGTSGRAYEQYF. CDR3 DNA sequence: TGTGCCAGCAGTTTAGGGACTAGCGGGAGGGCCTACGAGCAGTACTTC.

The chain is built from TRBV5-1 and TRBJ2-4, with 7 positions matching TRBD2. The CDR3 totals 16 residues. In germline, CDR1 is SGHRS, CDR2 YFSETQ. V gave up 0 bases and J gave up 6 bases; unmatched junction bases: 9. The CDR3 loop reads CASSLGGSSPGNIQYF. The CDR3 DNA reads as TGCGCCAGCAGCTTGGGCGGGAGCTCCCCAGGAAACATTCAGTACTTC.

The chain combines TRBV24-1 with TRBJ2-5, with 12 bases identical to TRBD1. The germline gives CDR1 KGHDR, CDR2 SFDVKD. J gave up 3 bases and V 5 bases, and 9 bases lay outside the gene matches. The CDR3 sequence is 17 residues long. DNA for the CDR3: TGTGCCACCAGTGCGCCTCCGGGACAGGGGGCGGAAGAGACCCAGTACTTC. Translating it yields CATSAPPGQGAEETQYF.

In the case of this clone: Germline and junction disagree at one end, which may indicate a read error. V gene TRBV19 combines with J gene TRBJ1-1; tentatively, D is TRBD1 (5 bases). CDR3 size: 13 residues. CDR1 and CDR2 from the germline V gene are LNHDA and SQIVND (reference sequence). CDR3 amino acids: CASSLVTDRPNKF. For the CDR3, the DNA is TGTGCCAGTAGTCTAGTGACAGATCGGCCAAACAAATTT.

The chain carries TRBV6-2 or TRBV6-3 and TRBJ2-1; the match to TRBD1 covers 8 bases. The junction had 10 bases not matched to a gene; V was cut back by 5 bases and J by 7 bases. Germline V gene lookup returns CDR1 MNHEY and CDR2 SVGEGT. The CDR3 is made up of 15 amino acids. The CDR3 loop reads CASSVDRGNRNEQFF. The DNA for the CDR3 is TGTGCCAGCAGTGTCGACAGGGGAAACAGGAATGAGCAGTTCTTC.

The rearrangement uses TRBV15 and TRBJ1-5, with no clear D. V was shortened by 0 bases and J by 3 bases, with 24 bases between the two germline ends. The germline V gene encodes CDR1 LNHNV and CDR2 YYDKDF (reference sequence). This CDR3 contains 20 residues. CDR3 in amino acids: CATSRDYFIAIEDFNQPQHF. CDR3 DNA sequence: TGTGCCACCAGCAGAGATTACTTTATTGCAATAGAGGATTTCAATCAGCCCCAGCATTTT.

The chain employs TRBV5-1 and TRBJ2-1, with 10 bases identical to TRBD2. The CDR3 totals 16 residues. Germline CDR1 and CDR2: SGHRS and YFSETQ. The V and J ends lost 0 bases and 7 bases, in that order; junction bases with no gene match: 7. The CDR3 nucleotides are TGCGCCAGCAGCTTGGAGGGACTAGCGCTGGGGAATGAGCAGTTCTTC. Translated: CASSLEGLALGNEQFF.

The rearrangement uses TRBV30 and TRBJ2-4, with D perhaps TRBD2 (6 bases). Germline V gene data show CDR1 as GTSNPN and CDR2 as SVGIG (reference sequence). Trimming cost V 2 bases and J 6 bases, with 20 bases left between them. The CDR3 has 16 amino acids. CDR3 coding DNA: TGTGCCTGGAGTTCACGGGACTCCCTCGATCGAAACATTCAGTACTTC. It specifies CAWSSRDSLDRNIQYF. Together with reference TRBV30 and TRBJ2-4, the CDR3 gives the full variable domain: SQTIHQWPATLVQPVGSPLSLECTVEGTSNPNLYWYRQAAGRGLQLLFYSVGIGQISSEVPQNLSASRPQDRQFILSSKKLLLSDSGFYLCAWSSRDSLDRNIQYFGAGTRLSVL.

The chain recombines TRBV5-3 with TRBJ1-2; D call uncertain. TRBV5-3 is sorted into the ORF group, with uncertain function. Trimming took 0 bases from V and 1 from J, leaving 13 bases between them. CDR3 size: 16 residues. The CDR3 region is CARSLDTEPHNYGYTF. CDR3 DNA sequence: TGTGCCAGAAGCTTGGATACAGAACCACATAACTATGGCTACACCTTC.

The rearrangement joins TRBV28 to TRBJ1-5, with a tentative D call TRBD1 (5 bases). This CDR3 has 17 residues. Germline CDR1 is MDHEN and CDR2 is SYDVKM. Trimming took off 6 bases at V and 0 bases at J, with 18 bases between the two ends. The CDR3 sequence: CASRGGIRRISNQPQHF. The CDR3 nucleotides are TGTGCCAGCAGGGGGGGTATCAGGAGAATTAGCAATCAGCCCCAGCATTTT.